Shown below are 8 T cell receptor beta chains from a single sample sequenced in a study of cytomegalovirus exposure and HLA in healthy donors (dated by TCRdb to the late 2010s). Library preparation employed the immunoSEQ multiplex PCR assay. For the multiplex PCR, a mixture combining 60 forward primers for TCR Vbeta segments and 13 reverse primers for TCR Jbeta segments was used. TCRdb carries this immuneACCESS record with in-frame sequences only. Its versions omit some clonotypes, under half of them owing to an unresolved V gene in the studies checked, with the rest unexplained. The sample table contains some 90,000 clones; only one count was recorded for over 70% of them. The ten most abundant clones make up approximately 2% of the sample. Material for sequencing was PBMCs. The receptor set was obtained from a boy between 10 and 17 years old in good health and CMV-seronegative.

The genes are TRBV30 and TRBJ2-5; 7 bases fit TRBD2. Germline V gene data show CDR1 as GTSNPN and CDR2 as SVGIG (reference sequence). J lost 7 bases, V lost 1 base, and 21 bases had no gene match. CDR3 length: 18 amino acids. This CDR3 is CAWSGERGGSLGRRTQYF. The CDR3 coding sequence is TGTGCCTGGAGTGGCGAGCGGGGAGGAAGTCTAGGCCGTAGGACCCAGTACTTC.

This clone has more than one count but fewer than ten. This sequence joins TRBV6-6 and TRBJ2-3; 7 bases are a match to TRBD2. There are 13 residues in the CDR3. Germline CDR1 is MNHNY and CDR2 is SVGAGI (reference sequence). V was clipped by 6 bases and J by 2 bases; unmatched bases: 2. The CDR3 is CASSGGYTDTQYF. CDR3 DNA: TGTGCCAGCAGCGGGGGGTACACAGATACGCAGTATTTT.

Only a few counts were recorded for this clone. The V call is TRBV11-3, the J call TRBJ1-2; D call uncertain. The CDR3 runs 12 residues. Germline CDR1 is SGHNT and CDR2 is YENEEA. Trimming removed 3 bases from V and 8 bases from J, with 10 bases in between. CDR3 nucleotides: TGTGCCAGCAGCTTTCTAGGTGGCGGCTACACCTTC. Its protein is CASSFLGGGYTF.

This chain links TRBV11-1 with TRBJ2-7, with a weak D call TRBD1 (5 bases). The CDR3 totals 12 residues. The germline CDR1 and CDR2 sequences are SGHAT and FQDESV (reference sequence). V lost 2 bases and J 10 bases, leaving 12 bases between the germline ends. CDR3 residues: CASSLKAQAQYF. Written as DNA, the CDR3 is TGTGCCAGCAGCTTAAAGGCACAGGCTCAGTACTTC.

This sequence joins TRBV7-9 and TRBJ1-2; 9 positions match TRBD1. This CDR3 contains 16 residues. The V segment lost 8 bases and the J segment 5 bases; nucleotides outside the gene matches: 15. Looked up from germline, CDR1 is SEHNR and CDR2 is FQNEAQ (reference sequence). The DNA of the CDR3 is TGTGCCAGCTCCCGATGGACAGGGGCAATCTCTTATGGCTACACCTTC. This encodes CASSRWTGAISYGYTF.

This chain links TRBV11-3 with TRBJ1-5, with D hard to call. Trimming removed 5 bases at V and 7 bases at J, with 6 bases between. From germline, CDR1 is SGHNT and CDR2 YENEEA. The CDR3 covers 11 residues. CDR3 amino acids: CASSHYQPQHF. CDR3 in DNA: TGTGCCAGCAGCCACTACCAGCCCCAGCATTTT.

The V call is TRBV15, the J call TRBJ2-7; TRBD2 agrees at 13 bases. Germline loops: CDR1 LNHNV, CDR2 YYDKDF (reference sequence). The CDR3 sequence is 15 residues long. The J segment lost 5 bases and the V segment lost 5 bases, leaving 6 bases of the junction unmatched. This CDR3 is CATSVGLAGEDEQYF. Here the CDR3 DNA reads TGTGCCACCAGCGTAGGACTAGCGGGAGAGGACGAGCAGTACTTC.

The chain recombines TRBV20-1 with TRBJ2-5; D is undetermined. V was shortened by 0 bases and J by 5 bases, with 4 bases between the two germline ends. CDR3 size: 11 residues. Germline V gene data show CDR1 as DFQATT and CDR2 as SNEGSKA (reference sequence). CDR3 nucleotides: TGCAGTGCTAGAGATCGGGAGACCCAGTACTTC. This encodes CSARDRETQYF.